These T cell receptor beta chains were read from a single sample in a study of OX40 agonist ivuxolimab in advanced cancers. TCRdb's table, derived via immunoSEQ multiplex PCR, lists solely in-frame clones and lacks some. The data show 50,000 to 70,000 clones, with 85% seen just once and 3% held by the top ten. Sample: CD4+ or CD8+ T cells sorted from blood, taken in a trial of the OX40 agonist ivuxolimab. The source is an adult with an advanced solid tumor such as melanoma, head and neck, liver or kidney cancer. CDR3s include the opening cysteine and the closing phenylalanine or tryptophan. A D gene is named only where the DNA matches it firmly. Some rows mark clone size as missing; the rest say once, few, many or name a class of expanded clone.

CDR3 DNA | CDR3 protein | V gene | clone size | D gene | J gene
TGTGCCAGTAGTATTTCCAGGCCCGAGACCCAGTACTTC | CASSISRPETQYF | TRBV19 | - | - | TRBJ2-5
TGTGCCTGGAAACAGGGATTTGGTGGCTACACCTTC | CAWKQGFGGYTF | TRBV30 | - | - | TRBJ1-2
TGTGCCAGCAGTGAAGCTCGTGGCTCCGGGGAGCTGTTTTTT | CASSEARGSGELFF | TRBV6-1 | - | - | TRBJ2-2
TGTGCCAGCAGCGTACAGGGGGCGGCGTCTGGCTACACCTTC | CASSVQGAASGYTF | TRBV6-5 | - | TRBD1 | TRBJ1-2
TGTGCCAGCAATACCCGGACCCAGTACTTC | CASNTRTQYF | TRBV7-3 | - | - | TRBJ2-5
TGTGCCAGCAGCTTAGCCTGGGACAGGGGCTATGGCTACACCTTC | CASSLAWDRGYGYTF | TRBV7-2 | - | TRBD1 | TRBJ1-2
TGTGCCAGCAGTAGATTAGGGGGCCCAACCTACAATGAGCAGTTCTTC | CASSRLGGPTYNEQFF | TRBV27 | - | TRBD1 | TRBJ2-1
TGCGCCAGCGGAAGAGGGGTCACAGATACGCAGTATTTT | CASGRGVTDTQYF | TRBV5-1 | - | - | TRBJ2-3
TGTGCCAGCAGTTACGGGGGACAGGGGTCCTACGAGCAGTACTTC | CASSYGGQGSYEQYF | TRBV6-5 | few | TRBD1 | TRBJ2-7
TGTGCCAGCAGCCCTCTGGGGGGGCCAAGCACAGATACGCAGTATTTT | CASSPLGGPSTDTQYF | TRBV11-2 | - | - | TRBJ2-3
TGTGCCAGCTCACCACCGAAGCTAGCGGGGGGACGGAATGAGCAGTTCTTC | CASSPPKLAGGRNEQFF | TRBV18 | - | TRBD2 | TRBJ2-1
TGTGCCAGCAGTCTTCACACGACAAACAGCGGGACTGAGCAGTTCTTC | CASSLHTTNSGTEQFF | TRBV2 | - | TRBD2 | TRBJ2-1
TGTGCCAGCAGTTCACGAAACATAGATACGCAGTATTTT | CASSSRNIDTQYF | TRBV28 | - | - | TRBJ2-3
TGTGCCAGCAGTTTGGCGATTGCAACTAATGAAAAACTGTTTTTT | CASSLAIATNEKLFF | TRBV28 | - | - | TRBJ1-4
TGTGCCAGCAGCACAGAGGGGGCGCGAGGCTACACCTTC | CASSTEGARGYTF | TRBV7-3 | - | TRBD1 | TRBJ1-2
TGTGCCAGCAGCCCGGACAAGAACACTGAAGCTTTCTTT | CASSPDKNTEAFF | TRBV7-8 | - | - | TRBJ1-1
TGCGCCAGCAGCCAAGATTTACAGGGTGGTGAAAAACTGTTTTTT | CASSQDLQGGEKLFF | TRBV4-1 | - | - | TRBJ1-4
TGTGCCAGCAGCCCCGGGCCCCATCCTGACTATGGCTACACCTTC | CASSPGPHPDYGYTF | TRBV5-6 | - | - | TRBJ1-2
TGTGCCAGCTCACCACCTACAGGGGGGGAAGAGCAGTACTTC | CASSPPTGGEEQYF | TRBV18 | - | - | TRBJ2-7
TGTGCCAGCAGCCCAAGCACGGGGGGTCGGACGCAGTACTTC | CASSPSTGGRTQYF | TRBV11-2 | once | TRBD2 | TRBJ2-7
TGCAGCGTCGCCACTAGCGGGAGAACAGATACGCAGTATTTT | CSVATSGRTDTQYF | TRBV29-1 | - | TRBD2 | TRBJ2-3
TGTGCCAGCAGTGAGGCGGACTACTCCTACGAGCAGTACTTC | CASSEADYSYEQYF | TRBV25-1 | once | - | TRBJ2-7
TGTGCCAGTAGTGGGTCAGGGGGAGAGACCCAGTACTTC | CASSGSGGETQYF | TRBV19 | - | TRBD1 | TRBJ2-5
TGTGCCAGCAGCCGGGGTCCACCGGATACGCAGTATTTT | CASSRGPPDTQYF | TRBV7-3 | - | - | TRBJ2-3
TGTGCCAGCAGCCAACGGACAGCCAATTCACCCCTCCACTTT | CASSQRTANSPLHF | TRBV7-9 | - | - | TRBJ1-6
TGTGCCAGCCGGCCGGCTTCTAGGGGCTCCTACAATGAGCAGTTCTTC | CASRPASRGSYNEQFF | TRBV27 | - | - | TRBJ2-1
TGTGCCAGCAGTGGCGAGGGGACCAAAAATGAAAAACTGTTTTTT | CASSGEGTKNEKLFF | TRBV28 | - | - | TRBJ1-4
TGTGCCAGCAGCCCGGGGGGCAATAGCAATCAGCCCCAGCATTTT | CASSPGGNSNQPQHF | TRBV6-5 | - | - | TRBJ1-5
TGTGCCAGCAGCCATTGGGGGGACAGGGGAAAAGAGACCCAGTACTTC | CASSHWGDRGKETQYF | TRBV14 | - | TRBD1 | TRBJ2-5
TGTGCCAGCAGTGTTGGTAGGACGGGGAACACTGAAGCTTTCTTT | CASSVGRTGNTEAFF | TRBV2 | - | - | TRBJ1-1
TGTGCCAGCAAAAGACTAGCGGGGGGGTCCGATACGCAGTATTTT | CASKRLAGGSDTQYF | TRBV2 | - | TRBD2 | TRBJ2-3
TGTGCCAGCAGCCAAGTTGCAGGGCCCAGCTCTGGGGCCAACGTCCTGACTTTC | CASSQVAGPSSGANVLTF | TRBV4-2 | - | - | TRBJ2-6
TGTGCCAGCAACCGCGGAGGTGTCGGCTATGGCTACACCTTC | CASNRGGVGYGYTF | TRBV7-9 | - | - | TRBJ1-2
TGCGCCAGCAGTTGGACAGGCTACGAGCAGTACTTC | CASSWTGYEQYF | TRBV5-1 | - | TRBD1 | TRBJ2-7
TGTGCCACCAGCAGAGATGGGACAGGGGGCTACACTGAAGCTTTCTTT | CATSRDGTGGYTEAFF | TRBV15 | - | TRBD1 | TRBJ1-1
TGCGCCAGCAGCGCCCGGGACGACTATGGCTACACCTTC | CASSARDDYGYTF | TRBV5-1 | - | - | TRBJ1-2
TGCGCCAGCAGCCAAACTGGGACAGGGGGACGCTACACCTTC | CASSQTGTGGRYTF | TRBV4-3 | - | TRBD1 | TRBJ1-2
TGTGCCATCAACTCCGACCAAGAGACCCAGTACTTC | CAINSDQETQYF | TRBV10-3 | - | - | TRBJ2-5
TGTGCCAGCAGGACAGGGGACTCACCCCTCCACTTT | CASRTGDSPLHF | TRBV6-1 | once | TRBD1 | TRBJ1-6
TGCGCCAGCAGCTTGGATAGTCCCCTCGGTAACACTGAAGCTTTCTTT | CASSLDSPLGNTEAFF | TRBV5-1 | - | - | TRBJ1-1
TGTGCCAGCAGCAAAGCGTTTCTGCCAGGGCATGGCTACACCTTC | CASSKAFLPGHGYTF | TRBV21-1 | - | - | TRBJ1-2
TGTGCCAGCAGTCCGGGGGCGGTCTCCTACAATGAGCAGTTCTTC | CASSPGAVSYNEQFF | TRBV6-5 | - | - | TRBJ2-1
TGTGCCATCCGCGGCAGGGAGGATGGCTACACCTTC | CAIRGREDGYTF | TRBV10-3 | - | - | TRBJ1-2
TGTGCCAGCAGTCAGGGGGCACGGCCCCAGCATTTT | CASSQGARPQHF | TRBV28 | - | TRBD1 | TRBJ1-5
TGTGCCAGCAGTTTGACTAGGCACACTGAAGCTTTCTTT | CASSLTRHTEAFF | TRBV27 | - | - | TRBJ1-1
TGCGCCAGCAGCTTCAGTAGAGGTGGCGGCAACAATGAGCAGTTCTTC | CASSFSRGGGNNEQFF | TRBV5-1 | - | - | TRBJ2-1
TGTGCCAGCAGTGAATTGGGGGGTAACTATGGCTACACCTTC | CASSELGGNYGYTF | TRBV6-1 | - | - | TRBJ1-2